Below, 17 T cell receptor beta chains from the same sample are listed, as sequenced in a study of CD4+ T cells in melanoma. Sequencing used immunoSEQ multiplex PCR; TCRdb keeps in-frame clones, though not all of them. The sample holds 110,000 to 150,000 clones; about nine tenths are singletons and the top ten take more than 1.5%. These receptors originate from a human donor with melanoma.

The chain couples TRBV4-2 to TRBJ2-3; D not certain. From germline, CDR1 is LGHNA and CDR2 YNFKEQ. CDR3 size: 15 residues. Trimming stripped 0 bases from V and 5 bases from J, with 12 bases between. The CDR3 sequence: CASSQEKAAGDTQYF. Written as DNA, the CDR3 is TGTGCCAGCAGCCAAGAAAAGGCAGCCGGAGATACGCAGTATTTT.

This chain connects TRBV27 to TRBJ2-5; 7 positions match TRBD1. The V segment lost 6 bases and the J segment 1 base; nucleotides outside the gene matches: 8. CDR3 size: 15 residues. Germline loops: CDR1 MNHEY, CDR2 SMNVEV (reference sequence). CDR3: CASRGTASLQETQYF. The CDR3 region has the DNA TGTGCCAGCAGAGGGACAGCGAGCCTCCAAGAGACCCAGTACTTC.

The V gene is TRBV19, the J gene TRBJ1-2; no clear D. The germline gives CDR1 LNHDA, CDR2 SQIVND (reference sequence). Deletions cut 6 bases from V and 0 bases from J, with 8 bases between. The CDR3 contains 13 residues. The chain's CDR3 is CASRHIANYGYTF. CDR3 DNA sequence: TGTGCCAGTAGGCACATCGCTAACTATGGCTACACCTTC.

The V and J genes are TRBV7-2 and TRBJ2-7; D tentatively reads TRBD1 or TRBD2 (7 bases each). Trimming removed 7 bases from V and 0 bases from J, with 16 bases in between. This CDR3 is built from 15 residues. Germline assignment: CDR1 SGHTA and CDR2 FQGNSA. This chain's CDR3 is CASTTRGGSSYEQYF. The CDR3 nucleotides read TGTGCCAGCACCACCAGGGGGGGGAGCTCCTACGAGCAGTACTTC.

This clone is a singleton in its sample. This chain uses TRBV2 with TRBJ1-5; no clear D. The CDR3 has 15 amino acids. Germline CDR1 SNHLY, CDR2 FYNNEI. Trimming cost V 4 bases and J 4 bases, with 14 bases left between them. The CDR3 loop reads CASSVGVAPNQPQHF. CDR3 nucleotides: TGTGCCAGCAGTGTTGGGGTGGCCCCAAATCAGCCCCAGCATTTT.

This chain joins TRBV18 and TRBJ2-5; D is unresolved. The germline CDR1 and CDR2 sequences are KGHSH and LQKENI. The length of the CDR3 is 13 residues. Between the trimmed V and J ends, which lost 3 bases and 5 bases, there was a span of 10 bases. CDR3 region: CASSPPSGETQYF. In DNA, the CDR3 is TGTGCCAGCTCACCGCCATCCGGGGAGACCCAGTACTTC.

The chain recombines TRBV10-3 with TRBJ2-1; 9 nucleotides align to TRBD2. The V gene end was trimmed by 5 bases and the J gene end by 5 bases; junction bases not matched to a gene: 10. Germline loops: CDR1 ENHRY, CDR2 SYGVKD. The CDR3 is 16 residues long. The CDR3 is CAISTSTGTSNNEQFF. The CDR3 region has the DNA TGTGCCATCAGTACCTCAACCGGGACTAGCAACAATGAGCAGTTCTTC.

The V and J genes are TRBV11-3 and TRBJ2-5; the D is unclear. The CDR3 sequence is 13 residues long. Per the germline V gene, CDR1 is SGHNT and CDR2 is YENEEA. V was pared by 5 bases and J by 4 bases, with 11 bases between. The CDR3 DNA is TGTGCCAGCAGCCTGAGGCCTCGAGAGACCCAGTACTTC. Encoded protein: CASSLRPRETQYF.

The rearrangement uses TRBV6-1 and TRBJ1-2, with unresolved D. The V end was cut by 8 bases, the J end by 2 bases, with 9 bases between. The CDR3 is 12 amino acids. CDR1 and CDR2 from the germline V gene are MNHNS and SASEGT. CDR3 DNA: TGTGCCAGCTCAGTCTTAAACTATGGCTACACCTTC. Its protein product is CASSVLNYGYTF.

For this clone: This sample includes further DNA sequences coding for the same CDR3. The rearrangement uses TRBV11-2 and TRBJ1-1; tentative D call: TRBD1 (5 bases). The CDR3 extends over 14 amino acids. The V end was cut by 4 bases, the J end by 0 bases, with 9 bases between. CDR1 SGHAT and CDR2 FQNNGV come from the germline V gene. The CDR3 is CASSSRQLNTEAFF. The CDR3 bases are TGTGCCAGCAGCTCAAGACAGTTGAACACTGAAGCTTTCTTT.

This rearrangement joins TRBV29-1 to TRBJ2-7; a possible D gene is TRBD1 (6 bases). Germline CDR1 and CDR2: SQVTM and ANQGSEA. This CDR3 contains 15 residues. The V gene lost 5 bases and the J gene lost 3 bases, with 20 bases spanning the gap. The CDR3 sequence: CSVSGGVQERYEQYF. The CDR3 nucleotides read TGCAGCGTTAGTGGGGGCGTACAGGAGCGCTACGAGCAGTACTTC.

The chain has TRBV5-1 and TRBJ2-5; D is ambiguous. Between the trimmed V and J ends, which lost 3 bases and 4 bases, there was a span of 7 bases. This CDR3 has 12 residues. CDR1 SGHRS and CDR2 YFSETQ come from the germline V gene. The CDR3 DNA sequence: TGCGCCAGCAGCTCAGACGGAGAGACCCAGTACTTC. Encoded protein: CASSSDGETQYF.

The V and J genes are TRBV11-2 and TRBJ2-7; D might be TRBD1 (5 bases). V gave up 5 bases and J gave up 5 bases, with 25 bases separating them. CDR1 is SGHAT, CDR2 FQNNGV, per germline. CDR3 length: 17 residues. The CDR3 loop is CASSENRYSPNGHEQYF. The DNA for the CDR3 is TGTGCCAGCAGCGAGAACAGGTATTCCCCCAATGGCCACGAGCAGTACTTC.

The chain links TRBV19 to TRBJ1-2; D not resolved. Germline V gives CDR1 LNHDA, CDR2 SQIVND (reference sequence). The ends were cut back, 5 bases at V and 4 bases at J, with 20 bases in the middle. The CDR3 has 16 residues. The CDR3 region has the DNA TGTGCCAGTAGTTCGGTATCGGGAAGGAGTTTCTATGGCTACACCTTC. This codes for CASSSVSGRSFYGYTF.

The gene calls are TRBV2 and TRBJ1-4, with a weak D call TRBD1 (5 bases). Germline CDR1 is SNHLY and CDR2 is FYNNEI. CDR3 size: 19 residues. V shed 8 bases and J shed 8 bases, with 33 bases lying between them. CDR3 nucleotides: TGTGCCAGCGGCAGGGCCCTAAGGAGCCCTCCATCTGATAGGGAAAAACTGTTTTTT. Protein sequence: CASGRALRSPPSDREKLFF.

V is TRBV4-1 and J is TRBJ2-7; possible D gene TRBD1, 5 bases. The germline V and J ends were trimmed by 0 bases and 5 bases, with 11 bases remaining between them. CDR1 and CDR2 (germline): MGHRA, YSYEKL. This CDR3 spans 14 amino acids. CDR3 loop: CASSQDRAGHEQYF. The CDR3, as DNA: TGCGCCAGCAGCCAAGACAGGGCCGGCCACGAGCAGTACTTC.

This clone was recorded only once. This chain links TRBV6-5 with TRBJ2-3; TRBD2 matches at 8 bases. Germline loops: CDR1 MNHEY, CDR2 SVGAGI. CDR3 size: 16 residues. V trimming: 2 bases; J trimming: 6 bases; junction bases outside the gene matches: 10. CDR3 region: CASSYIPSGGRDTQYF. For the CDR3, the DNA is TGTGCCAGCAGTTACATCCCCAGCGGGGGCAGGGATACGCAGTATTTT.